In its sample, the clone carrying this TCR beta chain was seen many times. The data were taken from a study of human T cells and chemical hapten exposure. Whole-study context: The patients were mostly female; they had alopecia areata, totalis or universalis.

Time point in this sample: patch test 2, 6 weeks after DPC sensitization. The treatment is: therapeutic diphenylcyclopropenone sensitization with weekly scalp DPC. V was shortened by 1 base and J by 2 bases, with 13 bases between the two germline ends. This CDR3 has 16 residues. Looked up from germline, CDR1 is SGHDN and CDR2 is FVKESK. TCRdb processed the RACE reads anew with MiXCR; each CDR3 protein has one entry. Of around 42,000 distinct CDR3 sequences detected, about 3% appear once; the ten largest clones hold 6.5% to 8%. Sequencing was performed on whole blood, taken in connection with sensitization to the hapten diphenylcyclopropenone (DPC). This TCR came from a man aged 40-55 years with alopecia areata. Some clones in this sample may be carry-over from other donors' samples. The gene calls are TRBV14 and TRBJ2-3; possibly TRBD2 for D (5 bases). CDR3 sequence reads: CASSQAGNVHTDTQYF. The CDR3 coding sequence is TGTGCCAGCAGCCAAGCGGGGAACGTACACACAGATACGCAGTATTTT.